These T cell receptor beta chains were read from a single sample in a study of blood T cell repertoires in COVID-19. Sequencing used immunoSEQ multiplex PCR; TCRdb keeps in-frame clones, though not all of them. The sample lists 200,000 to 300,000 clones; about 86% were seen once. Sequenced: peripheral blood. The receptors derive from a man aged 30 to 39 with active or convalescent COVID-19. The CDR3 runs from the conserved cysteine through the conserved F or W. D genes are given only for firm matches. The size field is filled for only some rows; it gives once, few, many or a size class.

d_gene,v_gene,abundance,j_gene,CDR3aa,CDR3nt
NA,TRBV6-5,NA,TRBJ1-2,CASSYSTSGKYGYTF,TGTGCCAGCAGTTACTCGACGTCAGGGAAATATGGCTACACCTTC
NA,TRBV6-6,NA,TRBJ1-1,CASQWLGGGTEAFF,TGTGCCAGCCAATGGTTGGGGGGGGGCACTGAAGCTTTCTTT
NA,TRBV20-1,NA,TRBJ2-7,CSASGGELYEQYF,TGCAGTGCTAGTGGCGGGGAGCTCTACGAGCAGTACTTC
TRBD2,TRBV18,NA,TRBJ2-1,CASPPGGASYNEQFF,TGTGCCAGCCCGCCGGGGGGGGCCTCCTACAATGAGCAGTTCTTC
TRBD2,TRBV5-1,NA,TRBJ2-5,CASSSGLAGQETQYF,TGCGCCAGCAGCTCGGGACTAGCGGGGCAAGAGACCCAGTACTTC
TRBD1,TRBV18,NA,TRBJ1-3,CASSPKQTGGSGNTIYF,TGTGCCAGCTCACCAAAACAGACAGGGGGTTCTGGAAACACCATATATTTT
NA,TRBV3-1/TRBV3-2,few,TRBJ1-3,CASSQDYSPSGNTIYF,TGTGCCAGCAGCCAAGATTACTCTCCCTCTGGAAACACCATATATTTT
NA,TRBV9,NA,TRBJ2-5,CASSVDIGTQETQYF,TGTGCCAGCAGCGTAGATATTGGGACTCAAGAGACCCAGTACTTC
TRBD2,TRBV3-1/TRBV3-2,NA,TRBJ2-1,CASSQAPPFTSGHNEQFF,TGTGCCAGCAGCCAAGCCCCCCCGTTCACTAGCGGACACAATGAGCAGTTCTTC
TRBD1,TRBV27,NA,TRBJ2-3,CASSLNPGTGATDTQYF,TGTGCCAGCAGTTTAAATCCTGGGACAGGGGCCACAGATACGCAGTATTTT
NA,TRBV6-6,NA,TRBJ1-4,CASRAGQGEKLFF,TGTGCCAGCAGGGCTGGGCAGGGGGAAAAACTGTTTTTT
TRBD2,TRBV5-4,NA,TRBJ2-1,CASSPPSGFNEQFF,TGTGCCAGCAGCCCTCCTAGCGGATTCAATGAGCAGTTCTTC
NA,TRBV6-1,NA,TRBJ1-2,CASVGHPKDPRGYTF,TGTGCCAGCGTGGGACACCCCAAAGATCCCCGAGGCTACACCTTC
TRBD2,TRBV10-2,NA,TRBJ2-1,CASSESWAARGGRNEQFF,TGCGCCAGCAGTGAGAGCTGGGCTGCGCGGGGGGGCAGGAATGAGCAGTTCTTC
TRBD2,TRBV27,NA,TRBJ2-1,CASSLYRGASGYNEQFF,TGTGCCAGCAGTTTATATCGCGGGGCTAGCGGGTACAATGAGCAGTTCTTC
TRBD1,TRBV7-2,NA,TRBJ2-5,CASSLVTGEETQYF,TGTGCCAGCAGCTTAGTCACAGGGGAAGAGACCCAGTACTTC
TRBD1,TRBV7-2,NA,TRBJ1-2,CASSFPGQGNYGYTF,TGTGCCAGCAGCTTCCCGGGACAGGGGAACTATGGCTACACCTTC
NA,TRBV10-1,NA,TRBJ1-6,CASRDSYNSPLHF,TGCGCCAGCAGGGACAGCTATAATTCACCCCTCCACTTT
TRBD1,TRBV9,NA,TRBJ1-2,CASSAGQANYGYTF,TGTGCCAGCAGCGCCGGACAGGCTAACTATGGCTACACCTTC
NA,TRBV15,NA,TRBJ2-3,CATSREWDTGTDTQYF,TGTGCCACCAGCAGAGAGTGGGACACCGGCACAGATACGCAGTATTTT
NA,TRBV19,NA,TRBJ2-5,CASSTGNYQETQYF,TGTGCCAGTAGCACAGGGAACTACCAAGAGACCCAGTACTTC
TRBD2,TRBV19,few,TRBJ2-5,CASSIRGLAGGPPETQYF,TGTGCCAGTAGTATCCGAGGACTAGCGGGGGGGCCGCCCGAGACCCAGTACTTC
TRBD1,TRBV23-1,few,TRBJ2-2,CASSGTGTGVWGELFF,TGCGCCAGCAGCGGTACCGGGACAGGGGTTTGGGGGGAGCTGTTTTTT
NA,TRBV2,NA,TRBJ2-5,CASIVAGSGAQYF,TGTGCCAGCATTGTAGCCGGTTCCGGGGCCCAGTACTTC
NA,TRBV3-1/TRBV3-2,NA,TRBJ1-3,CASRLNGGAGNTIYF,TGTGCCAGCAGGCTCAACGGAGGGGCTGGAAACACCATATATTTT
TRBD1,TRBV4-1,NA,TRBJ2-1,CASSRDRTYNEQFF,TGCGCCAGCAGCCGGGACAGGACCTACAATGAGCAGTTCTTC
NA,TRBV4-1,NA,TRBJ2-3,CASSQETSGDTDTQYF,TGCGCCAGCAGCCAAGAGACCTCGGGGGACACAGATACGCAGTATTTT
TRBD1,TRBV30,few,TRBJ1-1,CAWSGGGLTEAFF,TGTGCCTGGAGTGGAGGGGGCTTGACTGAAGCTTTCTTT
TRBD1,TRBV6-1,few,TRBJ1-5,CASSEAGGGQPQHF,TGTGCCAGCAGTGAAGCAGGGGGCGGTCAGCCCCAGCATTTT
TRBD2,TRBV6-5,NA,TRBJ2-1,CASRFSGGSYNEQFF,TGTGCCAGCAGATTTAGCGGGGGGTCCTACAATGAGCAGTTCTTC
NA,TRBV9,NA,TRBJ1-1,CASSVVQGNTEAFF,TGTGCCAGCAGCGTGGTCCAGGGAAACACTGAAGCTTTCTTT
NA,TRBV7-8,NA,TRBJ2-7,CASSLRPGIHEQYF,TGTGCCAGCAGCTTAAGGCCAGGGATACACGAGCAGTACTTC
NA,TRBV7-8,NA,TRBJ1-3,CASSLSGGGSGNTIYF,TGTGCCAGCAGCTTATCGGGAGGGGGCTCTGGAAACACCATATATTTT
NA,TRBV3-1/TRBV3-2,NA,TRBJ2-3,CASSPRETSTDTQYF,TGTGCCAGCAGCCCCCGAGAGACTAGCACAGATACGCAGTATTTT
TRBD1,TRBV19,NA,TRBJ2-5,CASTTSGQVGETQYF,TGTGCCAGTACCACCTCGGGACAGGTGGGGGAGACCCAGTACTTC
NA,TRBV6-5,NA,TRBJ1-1,CASSSTLAGGEAFF,TGTGCCAGCAGTTCTACTCTGGCCGGGGGAGAAGCTTTCTTT
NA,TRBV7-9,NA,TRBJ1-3,CASRPQGGAGNTIYF,TGTGCCAGCAGGCCTCAGGGTGGGGCTGGAAACACCATATATTTT
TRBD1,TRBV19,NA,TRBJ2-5,CASSIGGTAGETQYF,TGTGCCAGTAGTATTGGTGGGACAGCTGGGGAGACCCAGTACTTC
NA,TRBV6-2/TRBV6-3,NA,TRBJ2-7,CASSYGPSYEQYF,TGTGCCAGCAGTTATGGCCCTTCCTACGAGCAGTACTTC
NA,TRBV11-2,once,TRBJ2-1,CASSTGRISYNEQFF,TGTGCCAGCAGCACAGGACGGATCTCATACAATGAGCAGTTCTTC
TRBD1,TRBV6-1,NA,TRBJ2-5,CASSEAGTGSLKTQYF,TGTGCCAGCAGTGAAGCCGGGACAGGGAGTTTGAAGACCCAGTACTTC
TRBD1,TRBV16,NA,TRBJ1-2,CASSRRGQGHGYTF,TGTGCCAGCAGCCGAAGAGGACAGGGCCATGGCTACACCTTC
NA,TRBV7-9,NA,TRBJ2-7,CASSFGSNEQYF,TGTGCCAGCAGCTTTGGTAGCAACGAGCAGTACTTC
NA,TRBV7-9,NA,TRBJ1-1,CASSREALNTEAFF,TGTGCCAGCAGCCGAGAAGCGTTGAACACTGAAGCTTTCTTT
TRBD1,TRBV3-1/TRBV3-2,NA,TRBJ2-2,CASSLQGSTGELFF,TGTGCCAGCAGTCTACAGGGGAGCACCGGGGAGCTGTTTTTT
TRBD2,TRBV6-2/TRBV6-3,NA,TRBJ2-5,CASSYAVLAGTGDQETQYF,TGTGCCAGCAGTTACGCAGTCCTAGCGGGCACTGGGGACCAAGAGACCCAGTACTTC
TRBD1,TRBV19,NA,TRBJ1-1,CASSKRDRKNTEAFF,TGTGCCAGTAGCAAAAGGGACAGAAAGAACACTGAAGCTTTCTTT
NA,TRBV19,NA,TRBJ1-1,CASSIVGRGTEAFF,TGTGCCAGTAGTATAGTAGGGAGAGGGACTGAAGCTTTCTTT
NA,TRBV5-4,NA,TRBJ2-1,CASSLPSVRVGEQFF,TGTGCCAGCAGCTTGCCGAGTGTCAGGGTTGGTGAGCAGTTCTTC
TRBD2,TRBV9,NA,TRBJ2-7,CASSSERGSEQYF,TGTGCCAGCAGCTCCGAGCGGGGGTCCGAGCAGTACTTC
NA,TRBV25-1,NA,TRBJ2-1,CASSEPHGGGNEQFF,TGTGCCAGCAGTGAACCCCACGGAGGTGGCAATGAGCAGTTCTTC